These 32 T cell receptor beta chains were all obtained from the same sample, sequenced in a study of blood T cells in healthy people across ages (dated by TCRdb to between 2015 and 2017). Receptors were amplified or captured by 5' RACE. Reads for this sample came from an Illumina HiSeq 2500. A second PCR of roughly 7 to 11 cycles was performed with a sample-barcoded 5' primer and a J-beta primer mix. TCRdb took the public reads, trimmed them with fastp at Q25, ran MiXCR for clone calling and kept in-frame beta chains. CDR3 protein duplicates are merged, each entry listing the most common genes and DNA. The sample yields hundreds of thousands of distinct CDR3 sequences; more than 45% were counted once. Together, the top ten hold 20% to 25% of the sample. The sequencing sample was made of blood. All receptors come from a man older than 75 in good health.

The CDR3 here is CASSFEGDTEQYF. The CDR3, as DNA: TGTGCCAGCAGCTTTGAAGGGGATACCGAGCAGTACTTC. This rearrangement joins TRBV5-5 to TRBJ2-7; possible D gene TRBD1, 5 bases. The V and J ends lost 2 bases and 6 bases respectively, with 12 bases between them. The V gene's germline CDR1 is SGHKS and CDR2 YYEKEE (reference sequence). CDR3 length: 13 amino acids.

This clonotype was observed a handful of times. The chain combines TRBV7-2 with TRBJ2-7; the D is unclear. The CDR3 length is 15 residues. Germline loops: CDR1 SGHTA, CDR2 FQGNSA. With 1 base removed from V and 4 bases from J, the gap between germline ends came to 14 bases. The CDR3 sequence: CASSLDSGVPYEQYF. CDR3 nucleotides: TGTGCCAGCAGCTTAGATTCTGGGGTTCCGTACGAGCAGTACTTC.

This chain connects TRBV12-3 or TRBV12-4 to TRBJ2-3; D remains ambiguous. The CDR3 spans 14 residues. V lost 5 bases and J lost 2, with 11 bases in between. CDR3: CASSPRAYTDTQYF. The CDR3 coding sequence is TGTGCCAGCAGTCCAAGGGCCTACACAGATACGCAGTATTTT.

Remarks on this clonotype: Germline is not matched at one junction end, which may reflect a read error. CDR3 in amino acids: CASSSPGSDMQYF. For the CDR3, the DNA is TGTGCCAGCAGCTCCCCCGGGTCAGATATGCAGTATTTT. The chain has TRBV7-6 and TRBJ2-3; D ambiguous. Per germline, CDR1 SGHVS and CDR2 FNYEAQ. This CDR3 comprises 13 residues.

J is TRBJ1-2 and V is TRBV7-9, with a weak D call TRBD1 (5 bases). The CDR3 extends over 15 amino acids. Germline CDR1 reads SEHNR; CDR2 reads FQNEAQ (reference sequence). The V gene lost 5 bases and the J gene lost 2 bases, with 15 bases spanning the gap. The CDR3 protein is CASSAAKGLNYGYTF. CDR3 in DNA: TGTGCCAGCAGCGCCGCGAAGGGGCTGAACTATGGCTACACCTTC. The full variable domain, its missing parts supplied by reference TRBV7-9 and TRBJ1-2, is DTGVSQNPRHKITKRGQNVTFRCDPISEHNRLYWYRQTLGQGPEFLTYFQNEAQLEKSRLLSDRFSAERPKGSFSTLEIQRTEQGDSAMYLCASSAAKGLNYGYTFGSGTRLTVV.

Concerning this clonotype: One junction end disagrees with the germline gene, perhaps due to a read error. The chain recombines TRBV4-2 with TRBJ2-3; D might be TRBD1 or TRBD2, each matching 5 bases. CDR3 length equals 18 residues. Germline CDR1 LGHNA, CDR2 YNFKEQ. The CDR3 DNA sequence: TGTGCGAGCAGCCAACAATGGGGGTACAGGAACGACCCAGATACGCAGTATTTT. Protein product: CASSQQWGYRNDPDTQYF.

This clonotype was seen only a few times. In DNA, the CDR3 is TGTGCCAGCAGTTTAGGCACGCACCTCTCCTACGAGCAGTACTTC. Translating gives CASSLGTHLSYEQYF. This chain uses TRBV27 with TRBJ2-7, with no clear D. The V end was cut by 2 bases, the J end by 0 bases, with 11 bases between. Germline V lookup: CDR1 MNHEY, CDR2 SMNVEV (reference sequence). The CDR3 totals 15 residues.

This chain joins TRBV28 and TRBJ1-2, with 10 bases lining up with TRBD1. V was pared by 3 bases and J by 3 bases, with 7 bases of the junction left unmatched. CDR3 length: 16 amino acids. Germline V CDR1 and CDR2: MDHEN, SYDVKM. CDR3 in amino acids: CASSFYRDRGDYGYTF. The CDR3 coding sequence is TGTGCCAGCAGTTTCTACCGGGACAGGGGTGACTATGGCTACACCTTC.

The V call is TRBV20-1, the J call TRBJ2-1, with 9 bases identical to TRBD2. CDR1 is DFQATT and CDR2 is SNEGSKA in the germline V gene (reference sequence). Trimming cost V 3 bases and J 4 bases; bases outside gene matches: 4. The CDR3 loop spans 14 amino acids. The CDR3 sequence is CSASLSGSYNEQFF. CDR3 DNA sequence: TGCAGTGCTAGTCTTAGCGGGAGTTACAATGAGCAGTTCTTC.

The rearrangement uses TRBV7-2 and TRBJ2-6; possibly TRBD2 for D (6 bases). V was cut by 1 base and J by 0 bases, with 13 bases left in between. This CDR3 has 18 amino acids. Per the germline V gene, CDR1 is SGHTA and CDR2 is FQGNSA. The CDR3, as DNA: TGTGCCAGCAGCTTAGAGGCGGGGATCAACTCTGGGGCCAACGTCCTGACTTTC. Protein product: CASSLEAGINSGANVLTF.

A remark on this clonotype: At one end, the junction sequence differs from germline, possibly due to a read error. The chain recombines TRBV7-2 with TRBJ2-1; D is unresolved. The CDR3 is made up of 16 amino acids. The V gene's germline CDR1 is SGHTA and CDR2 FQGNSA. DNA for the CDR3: TGTGCCAGCAGCTTCTCCTGGACCGGCTCCTACAGTGAGCAGTTCTTC. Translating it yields CASSFSWTGSYSEQFF.

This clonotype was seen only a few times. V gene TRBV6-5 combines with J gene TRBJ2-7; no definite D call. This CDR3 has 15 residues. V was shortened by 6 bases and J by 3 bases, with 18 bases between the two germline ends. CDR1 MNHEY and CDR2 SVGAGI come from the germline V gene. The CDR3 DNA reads TGTGCCAGCAGCCGTTACTCCACTGTGGGCTACGAGCAGTACTTC. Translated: CASSRYSTVGYEQYF.

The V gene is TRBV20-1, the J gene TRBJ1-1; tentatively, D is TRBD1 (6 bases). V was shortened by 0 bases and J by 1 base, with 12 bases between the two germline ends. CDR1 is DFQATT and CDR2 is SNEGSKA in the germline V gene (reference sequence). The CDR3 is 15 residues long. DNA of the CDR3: TGCAGTGCTAGAGATGCGCAGGGGACGAACACTGAAGCTTTCTTT. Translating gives CSARDAQGTNTEAFF.

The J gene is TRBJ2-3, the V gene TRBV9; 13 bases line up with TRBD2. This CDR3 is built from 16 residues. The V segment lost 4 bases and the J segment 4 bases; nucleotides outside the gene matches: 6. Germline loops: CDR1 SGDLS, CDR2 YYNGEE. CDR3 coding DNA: TGTGCCAGCAGCAGACCCGGGACTAGCGGGGCAGATACGCAGTATTTT. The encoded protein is CASSRPGTSGADTQYF.

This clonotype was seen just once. CDR3 in DNA: TGTGCCAGACATCCTTCTGGGACATCTTCCTACGAGCAGTACTTC. Translation: CARHPSGTSSYEQYF. This chain joins TRBV2 and TRBJ2-7; perhaps TRBD1 as D (6 bases). The V and J ends lost 9 bases and 1 base respectively, with 19 bases between them. The CDR3 sequence is 15 residues long. Germline V gene lookup returns CDR1 SNHLY and CDR2 FYNNEI.

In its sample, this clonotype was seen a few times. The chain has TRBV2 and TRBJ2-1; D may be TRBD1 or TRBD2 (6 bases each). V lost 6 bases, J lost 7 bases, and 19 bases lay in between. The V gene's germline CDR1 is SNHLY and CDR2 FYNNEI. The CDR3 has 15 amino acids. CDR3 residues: CASRRSSGGGNEQFF. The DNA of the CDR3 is TGTGCCAGCAGGAGGAGTAGCGGAGGGGGGAATGAGCAGTTCTTC.

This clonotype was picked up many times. This chain's CDR3 is CASSPPGPSVDTQYF. The CDR3 region has the DNA TGTGCCAGCAGTCCACCGGGACCGAGCGTGGATACGCAGTATTTT. The rearrangement uses TRBV7-9 and TRBJ2-3; D may correspond to TRBD1 or TRBD2 (5 bases each). Trimming removed 6 bases at V and 6 bases at J, with 19 bases between. Germline-derived CDR1 and CDR2 are SEHNR and FQNEAQ (reference sequence). The CDR3 is 15 residues long. The whole variable domain, filled in from reference TRBV7-9 and TRBJ2-3, reads DTGVSQNPRHKITKRGQNVTFRCDPISEHNRLYWYRQTLGQGPEFLTYFQNEAQLEKSRLLSDRFSAERPKGSFSTLEIQRTEQGDSAMYLCASSPPGPSVDTQYFGPGTRLTVL.

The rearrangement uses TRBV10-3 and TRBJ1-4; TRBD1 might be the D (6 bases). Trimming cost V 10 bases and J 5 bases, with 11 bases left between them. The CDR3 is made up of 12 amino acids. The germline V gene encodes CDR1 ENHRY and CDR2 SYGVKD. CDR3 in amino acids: CATRTENEKLFF. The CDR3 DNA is TGTGCCACTAGGACAGAGAATGAAAAACTGTTTTTT.

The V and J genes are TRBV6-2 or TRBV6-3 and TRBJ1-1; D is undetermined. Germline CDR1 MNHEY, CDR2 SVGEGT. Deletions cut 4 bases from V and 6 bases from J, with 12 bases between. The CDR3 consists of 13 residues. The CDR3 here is CASSFARSSEAFF. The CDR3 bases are TGTGCCAGCAGTTTCGCCCGGTCGTCTGAAGCTTTCTTT.

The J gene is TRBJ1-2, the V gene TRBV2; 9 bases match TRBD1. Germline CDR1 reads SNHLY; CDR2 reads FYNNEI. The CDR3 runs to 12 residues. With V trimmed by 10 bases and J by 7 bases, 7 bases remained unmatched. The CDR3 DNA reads TGTGCCACAGAACAGGGGGCGGTTGGCTACACCTTC. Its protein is CATEQGAVGYTF.

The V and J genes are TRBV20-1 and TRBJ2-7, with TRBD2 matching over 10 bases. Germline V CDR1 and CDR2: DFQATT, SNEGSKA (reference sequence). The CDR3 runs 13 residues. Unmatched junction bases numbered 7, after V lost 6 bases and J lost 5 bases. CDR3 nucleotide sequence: TGCAGTGCGGCTAGCGGGAGTGGCGACGAGCAGTACTTC. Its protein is CSAASGSGDEQYF.

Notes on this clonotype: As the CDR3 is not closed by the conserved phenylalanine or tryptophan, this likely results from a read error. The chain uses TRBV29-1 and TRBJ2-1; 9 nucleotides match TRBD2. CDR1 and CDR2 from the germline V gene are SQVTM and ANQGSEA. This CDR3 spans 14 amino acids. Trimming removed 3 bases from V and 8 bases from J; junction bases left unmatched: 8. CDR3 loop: CSVELLAGTYEQFL. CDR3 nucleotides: TGCAGCGTTGAGCTCCTAGCGGGAACCTATGAGCAGTTCTTG.

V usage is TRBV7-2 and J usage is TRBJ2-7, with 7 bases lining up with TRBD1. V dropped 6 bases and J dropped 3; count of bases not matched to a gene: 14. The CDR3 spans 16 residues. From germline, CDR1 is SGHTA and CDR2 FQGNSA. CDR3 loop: CASRQTGVSLIYEQYF. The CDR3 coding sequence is TGTGCCAGCAGACAAACAGGGGTCTCCTTAATCTACGAGCAGTACTTC.

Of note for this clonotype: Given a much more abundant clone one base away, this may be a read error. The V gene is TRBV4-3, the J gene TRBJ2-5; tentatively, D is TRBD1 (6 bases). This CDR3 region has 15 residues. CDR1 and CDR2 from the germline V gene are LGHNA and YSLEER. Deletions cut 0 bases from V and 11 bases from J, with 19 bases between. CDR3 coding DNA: TGCGCCAGCAGCCAAGACAGGGGCAGCTCCTACGGGCAGTACTTC. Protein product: CASSQDRGSSYGQYF.

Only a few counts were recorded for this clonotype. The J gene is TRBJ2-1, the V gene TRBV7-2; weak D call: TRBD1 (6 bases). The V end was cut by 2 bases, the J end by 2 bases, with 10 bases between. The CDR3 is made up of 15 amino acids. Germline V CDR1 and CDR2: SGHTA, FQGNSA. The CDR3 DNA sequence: TGTGCCAGCAGCTTACTACAGGGAACCTACAATGAGCAGTTCTTC. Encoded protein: CASSLLQGTYNEQFF.

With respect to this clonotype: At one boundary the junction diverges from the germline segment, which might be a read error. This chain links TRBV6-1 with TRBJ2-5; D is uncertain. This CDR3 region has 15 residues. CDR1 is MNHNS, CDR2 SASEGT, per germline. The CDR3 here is CASSEARGSQEAQYF. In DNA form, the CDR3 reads TGTGCCAGCAGTGAAGCGCGCGGCAGCCAAGAGGCCCAGTACTTC.

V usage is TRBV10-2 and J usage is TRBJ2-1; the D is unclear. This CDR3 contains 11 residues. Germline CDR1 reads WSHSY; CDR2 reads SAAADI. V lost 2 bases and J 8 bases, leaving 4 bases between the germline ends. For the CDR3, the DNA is TGCGCCAGCAGTGAGGGATATGAGCAGTTCTTC. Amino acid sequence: CASSEGYEQFF.

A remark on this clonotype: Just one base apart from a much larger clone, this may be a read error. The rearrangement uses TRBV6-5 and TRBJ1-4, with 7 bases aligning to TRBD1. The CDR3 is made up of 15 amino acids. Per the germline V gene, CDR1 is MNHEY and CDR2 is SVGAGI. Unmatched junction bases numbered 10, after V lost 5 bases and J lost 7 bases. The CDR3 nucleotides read TGTGCCAGCAGTGCGGGGCAGGGGGTTTTTGAAAAACTGTTTTTT. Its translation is CASSAGQGVFEKLFF.

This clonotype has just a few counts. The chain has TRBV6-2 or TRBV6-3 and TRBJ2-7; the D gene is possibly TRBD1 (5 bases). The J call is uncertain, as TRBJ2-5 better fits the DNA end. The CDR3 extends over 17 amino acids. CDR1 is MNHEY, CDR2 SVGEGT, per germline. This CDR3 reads CASSRVLGAQGRETQYF. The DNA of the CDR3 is TGTGCCAGCAGTCGGGTCCTTGGGGCTCAAGGTCGAGAGACCCAGTACTTC.

The CDR3 nucleotides read TGTGCCAGCAGCTTAGACACCGGTTTCTACGAGCAGTACTTC. Its protein product is CASSLDTGFYEQYF. The chain has TRBV7-9 and TRBJ2-7, with D hard to call. The germline CDR1 and CDR2 sequences are SEHNR and FQNEAQ (reference sequence). Trimming stripped 1 base from V and 3 bases from J, with 10 bases between. This CDR3 is built from 14 residues.

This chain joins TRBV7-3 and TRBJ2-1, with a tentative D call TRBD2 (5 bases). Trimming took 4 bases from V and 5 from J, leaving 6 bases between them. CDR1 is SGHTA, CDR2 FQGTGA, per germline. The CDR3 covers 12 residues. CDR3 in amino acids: CASSSGNNEQFF. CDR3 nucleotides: TGTGCCAGCAGCTCCGGGAACAATGAGCAGTTCTTC.

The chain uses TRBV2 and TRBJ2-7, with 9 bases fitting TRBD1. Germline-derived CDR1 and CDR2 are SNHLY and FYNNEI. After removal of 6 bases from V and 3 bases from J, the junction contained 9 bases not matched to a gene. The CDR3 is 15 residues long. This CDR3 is CASSEQGATFYEQYF. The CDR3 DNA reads TGTGCCAGCAGCGAACAGGGGGCAACGTTCTACGAGCAGTACTTC.